The source of this TCR beta chain is a study of CD8 T cells in ankylosing spondylitis. Whole-study findings and limits: Roughly eight highly homologous variants made up a TCR beta motif that seemed to typify ankylosing spondylitis blood.

The CDR3 is 15 residues long. J was trimmed by 0 bases and V by 6 bases; bases with no gene match: 7. The germline V gene encodes CDR1 MNHEY and CDR2 SVGEGT. Libraries of TCR beta came from quantitative 5'-RACE with molecular barcodes. TCRdb re-derived calls from the 5' RACE reads in MiXCR, one entry per CDR3 protein. The profile covers 450,000 or so distinct CDR3 sequences, with 25% to 30% appearing a single time and 0.89% taken by the ten largest. This clonotype was picked up a small number of times. Its target is not known. This rearrangement joins TRBV6-2 or TRBV6-3 to TRBJ1-2; 7 positions match TRBD1. This TCR came from a male donor with ankylosing spondylitis. Sequenced sample: blood, either unsorted or a sorted T cell fraction (not recorded which). The CDR3 sequence is CASRTLGQANYGYTF. The CDR3 DNA reads as TGTGCCAGCAGGACCCTAGGACAGGCTAACTATGGCTACACCTTC.